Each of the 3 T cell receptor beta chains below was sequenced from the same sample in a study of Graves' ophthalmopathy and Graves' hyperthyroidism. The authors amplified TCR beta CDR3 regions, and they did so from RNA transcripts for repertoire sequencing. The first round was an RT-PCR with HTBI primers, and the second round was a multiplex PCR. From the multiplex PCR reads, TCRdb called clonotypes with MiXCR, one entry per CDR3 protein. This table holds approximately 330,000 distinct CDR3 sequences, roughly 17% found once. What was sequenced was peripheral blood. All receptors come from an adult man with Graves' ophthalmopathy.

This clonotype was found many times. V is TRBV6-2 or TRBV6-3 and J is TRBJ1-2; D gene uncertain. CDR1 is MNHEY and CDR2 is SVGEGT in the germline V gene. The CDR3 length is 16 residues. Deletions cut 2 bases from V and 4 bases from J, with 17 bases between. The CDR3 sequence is CASSYRESLGGYGYTF. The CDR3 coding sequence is TGTGCCAGCAGTTACCGAGAATCCCTTGGCGGCTATGGCTACACCTTC.

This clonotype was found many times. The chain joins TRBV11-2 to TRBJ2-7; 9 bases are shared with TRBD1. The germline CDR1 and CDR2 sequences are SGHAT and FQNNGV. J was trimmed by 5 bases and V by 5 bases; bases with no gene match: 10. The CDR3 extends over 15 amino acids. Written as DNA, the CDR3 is TGTGCCAGCAGCCAAACGACAGGGGGGGGCGACGAGCAGTACTTC. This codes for CASSQTTGGGDEQYF.

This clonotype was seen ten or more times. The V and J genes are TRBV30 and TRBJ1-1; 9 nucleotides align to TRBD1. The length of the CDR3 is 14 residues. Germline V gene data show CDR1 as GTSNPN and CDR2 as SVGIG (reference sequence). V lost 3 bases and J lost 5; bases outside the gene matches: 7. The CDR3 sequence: CAWSRLDRGTEAFF. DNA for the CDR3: TGTGCCTGGAGCCGATTGGACAGGGGTACTGAAGCTTTCTTT.